This T cell receptor (beta chain) was documented in a study of T cells after yellow fever vaccination. V lost 2 bases to trimming and J lost 6 bases, with 14 bases between them. The CDR3 has 15 residues. CDR1 is KGHDR and CDR2 is SFDVKD in the germline V gene. This clonotype was seen repeatedly, ten times or more. Via MiXCR, TCRdb re-called the 5' RACE reads, giving one row per CDR3 protein. The data contain 200,000 to 300,000 distinct CDR3 sequences, approximately 12% of them seen just once; the ten biggest clones take up 0.4% to 0.65%. This receptor was obtained from a man aged 30 to 39 who received the YFV17D yellow fever vaccine. The rearrangement links TRBV24-1 to TRBJ2-3; D may be TRBD1 (6 bases). The sample in question was CD4+ T cells sorted from PBMCs, obtained 45 days after the yellow fever booster vaccination. The CDR3 loop is CATSDSRNRVDTQYF. As DNA, the CDR3 is TGTGCCACCAGTGATTCCCGAAACAGGGTTGATACGCAGTATTTT.